The 5 T cell receptor beta chains below all came from one sample that was sequenced in a study of fetal regulatory T cell absence and autoimmunity. This table comes from immunoSEQ multiplex PCR, and its TCRdb copy is limited to in-frame clones, with some not included. The repertoire holds some 44,000 clones, with roughly 83% as singletons. The sequenced material came from cord blood. These TCRs come from a newborn boy with IPEX syndrome.

This clone was recorded only once. This chain connects TRBV4-2 to TRBJ2-7, with no clear D. V lost 4 bases to trimming and J lost 2 bases, with 18 bases between them. The CDR3 totals 16 residues. Germline assignment: CDR1 LGHNA and CDR2 YNFKEQ. The chain's CDR3 is CASSPVRSSRTYEQYF. The CDR3 nucleotides are TGTGCCAGCAGCCCAGTCAGGTCTTCACGAACCTACGAGCAGTACTTC.

V gene TRBV30 combines with J gene TRBJ1-1; no reliable D call. The CDR3 covers 17 residues. CDR1 and CDR2 from the germline V gene are GTSNPN and SVGIG (reference sequence). Trimming pared 0 bases from V and 3 bases from J, leaving 20 bases between. The CDR3 sequence is CAWSVRRLRIRYTEAFF. Here the CDR3 DNA reads TGTGCCTGGAGTGTACGTCGTTTAAGGATCAGATACACTGAAGCTTTCTTT. Full variable domain (outside the CDR3, taken from reference TRBV30 and TRBJ1-1): SQTIHQWPATLVQPVGSPLSLECTVEGTSNPNLYWYRQAAGRGLQLLFYSVGIGQISSEVPQNLSASRPQDRQFILSSKKLLLSDSGFYLCAWSVRRLRIRYTEAFFGQGTRLTVV.

This clone turned up a few times. The genes are TRBV2 and TRBJ2-7, with 7 bases that match TRBD2. Germline-derived CDR1 and CDR2 are SNHLY and FYNNEI. V lost 5 bases to trimming and J lost 0 bases; unmatched junction nucleotides: 4. The CDR3 covers 14 residues. The CDR3 loop reads CASSFGGSSYEQYF. The CDR3, as DNA: TGTGCCAGCAGTTTCGGGGGGAGCTCCTACGAGCAGTACTTC.

This chain joins TRBV29-1 and TRBJ1-2; weak D call: TRBD1 (6 bases). This CDR3 has 13 amino acids. Germline V gene lookup returns CDR1 SQVTM and CDR2 ANQGSEA. Trimming stripped 8 bases from V and 8 bases from J, with 21 bases between. The CDR3 DNA follows: TGCAGCCTTACTAATTGGGCAGGGGACGGCTACACCTTC. This translates into CSLTNWAGDGYTF.

This clone was counted between two and nine times. V and J are TRBV12-2 and TRBJ2-7; the table gives TRBD2 as D, unverified against the DNA. TRBV12-2 is a pseudogene segment. The length of the CDR3 is 18 residues. The CDR3 region is CASRLARRKRKEWYEQYF. CDR3 nucleotides: TGTGCAAGTCGCTTAGCTCGACGTAAGAGGAAGGAGTGGTACGAGCAGTACTTC.